This T cell receptor (beta chain) was observed in a study of blood T cell repertoires in COVID-19. Turning to the study itself: COVID-19 samples from acute and convalescent phases originated in the United States, Italy and Spain. Sample material is recorded as cDNA or gDNA derived from T cells, B-cell-depleted T cells, or PBMCs.

Trimming stripped 0 bases from V and 4 bases from J, with 10 bases between. The CDR3 loop spans 15 amino acids. Germline V lookup: CDR1 SGHVS, CDR2 FNYEAQ. Original methodology: Estimation of nucleated cell counts relied on the amplification of reference gene primers. Profiling relied on immunoSEQ multiplex PCR, and the TCRdb table lists in-frame clones only, not all of them. The DNA gave D and trimming, while V, J and clone size come from that table. The sample has fewer than 50,000 clones; 79% are singletons. This clonotype was obtained from an older man with acute or convalescent COVID-19. The chain links TRBV7-6 to TRBJ1-3; D unclear. The sample taken for sequencing was peripheral blood. CDR3 protein: CASSLAGRLGNTIYF. The DNA of the CDR3 is TGTGCCAGCAGCTTAGCAGGGAGGCTCGGAAACACCATATATTTT.